Below, 15 T cell receptor beta chains from the same sample are listed, as sequenced in a study of cytomegalovirus exposure and HLA in healthy donors. TCRdb's copy holds only in-frame clones and misses some; the assay was immunoSEQ multiplex PCR. In the table there are about 270,000 clones, around 86% of which are singletons. The sequenced sample consisted of PBMCs. All receptors come from a young woman in good health and CMV-seronegative.

This clone has just one count. The J gene is TRBJ1-5, the V gene TRBV23-1, with D possibly matching TRBD1 (5 bases). TRBV23-1 is placed among ORFs of uncertain function. V shed 8 bases and J shed 13 bases, with 15 bases lying between them. The CDR3 has 11 residues. CDR3 bases: TGCGCCAGCGTCGTGGAGGGGCCTCAGCATTTT. This encodes CASVVEGPQHF.

Worth noting for this clone: Other DNA sequences within the sample encode an identical CDR3. This rearrangement joins TRBV30 to TRBJ1-5; the D gene is possibly TRBD1 (5 bases). Germline values: CDR1 GTSNPN, CDR2 SVGIG (reference sequence). This CDR3 has 13 residues. The V end lost 0 bases, the J end lost 4 bases, and 7 bases lay between the germline ends. The CDR3, as DNA: TGTGCCTGGAGTGTTAGGGGAAATCAGCCCCAGCATTTT. Its protein is CAWSVRGNQPQHF.

CDR3 nucleotide sequence: TGTGCCAGCAGCGACAGGGTAGAAACTCAGCCCCAGCATTTT. This codes for CASSDRVETQPQHF. This sequence joins TRBV6-5 and TRBJ1-5; 7 nucleotides agree with TRBD1. The V segment lost 6 bases and the J segment 6 bases; nucleotides outside the gene matches: 8. This CDR3 comprises 14 residues. The germline CDR1 and CDR2 sequences are MNHEY and SVGAGI.

The J gene is TRBJ2-1, the V gene TRBV6-1, with 7 positions matching TRBD1. The germline V gene encodes CDR1 MNHNS and CDR2 SASEGT. CDR3 length equals 15 residues. The trim removed 8 bases at V and 2 bases at J, leaving 9 bases unmatched. Here the CDR3 DNA reads TGTGCCAGCTACCATACAGGGGCGGCCTACAATGAGCAGTTCTTC. It specifies CASYHTGAAYNEQFF.

The chain combines TRBV2 with TRBJ2-2; TRBD2 matches 9 bases. The CDR3 totals 16 residues. The germline gives CDR1 SNHLY, CDR2 FYNNEI. With 3 bases clipped from V and 1 base from J, the junction kept 3 bases outside the gene matches. CDR3 in amino acids: CASSDPTSGNTGELFF. The CDR3 DNA sequence: TGTGCCAGCAGTGATCCGACTAGCGGGAACACCGGGGAGCTGTTTTTT.

The rearrangement links TRBV5-1 to TRBJ1-5; tentatively, D is TRBD1 (5 bases). Trimming took off 1 base at V and 0 bases at J, with 20 bases between the two ends. This CDR3 is built from 19 residues. Per the germline V gene, CDR1 is SGHRS and CDR2 is YFSETQ. CDR3 protein: CASSLRPVGGTDSNQPQHF. The CDR3 bases are TGCGCCAGCAGCTTGCGACCCGTTGGGGGGACCGATAGCAATCAGCCCCAGCATTTT.

The CDR3 loop is CASSSGALATRGEQYF. Written as DNA, the CDR3 is TGTGCCAGCAGTTCCGGGGCCCTAGCGACTAGGGGAGAGCAGTACTTC. The chain couples TRBV7-9 to TRBJ2-7, with D tentatively TRBD2 (6 bases). Germline V gene lookup returns CDR1 SEHNR and CDR2 FQNEAQ (reference sequence). The CDR3 runs 16 residues. V was trimmed by 6 bases and J by 7 bases, leaving 25 bases between them.

The chain employs TRBV27 and TRBJ2-7; 7 bases agree with TRBD1. The CDR3 length is 15 residues. The germline gives CDR1 MNHEY, CDR2 SMNVEV (reference sequence). V was pared by 5 bases and J by 2 bases, with 9 bases of the junction left unmatched. The chain's CDR3 is CASSPTTGMTYEQYF. Here the CDR3 DNA reads TGTGCCAGCAGTCCGACGACAGGGATGACCTACGAGCAGTACTTC.

The J gene is TRBJ1-2, the V gene TRBV6-5, with D unclear. This CDR3 contains 15 residues. V lost 6 bases and J lost 2, with 16 bases in between. Per germline, CDR1 MNHEY and CDR2 SVGAGI. CDR3 region: CASSENLGSNYGYTF. Here the CDR3 DNA reads TGTGCCAGCAGCGAAAATCTAGGATCCAACTATGGCTACACCTTC.

The chain has TRBV9 and TRBJ1-1, with 11 bases identical to TRBD1. The CDR3 has 15 amino acids. Germline CDR1 SGDLS, CDR2 YYNGEE. V dropped 3 bases and J dropped 6; count of bases not matched to a gene: 7. CDR3 residues: CASSDRPGQGAEAFF. CDR3 DNA: TGTGCCAGCAGCGATAGACCGGGACAGGGGGCTGAAGCTTTCTTT. The whole variable domain, remainder taken from reference TRBV9 and TRBJ1-1, is DSGVTQTPKHLITATGQRVTLRCSPRSGDLSVYWYQQSLDQGLQFLIQYYNGEERAKGNILERFSAQQFPDLHSELNLSSLELGDSALYFCASSDRPGQGAEAFFGQGTRLTVV.

Here the CDR3 reads CASRLKTGGPDTQYF. The CDR3 nucleotides are TGTGCAAGTCGCCTCAAGACGGGGGGCCCAGATACGCAGTATTTT. This chain connects TRBV12-2 to TRBJ2-3; whether TRBD2, the table's D call, matches the DNA was not checked. TRBV12-2 is a listed pseudogene. The CDR3 totals 15 residues.

The chain employs TRBV2 and TRBJ2-1; no firm D call. This CDR3 region has 11 residues. Germline V CDR1 and CDR2: SNHLY, FYNNEI. With 6 bases removed from V and 9 bases from J, the gap between germline ends came to 9 bases. CDR3 residues: CASREQREQFF. Here the CDR3 DNA reads TGTGCCAGCAGGGAACAGCGTGAGCAGTTCTTC.

The chain is built from TRBV4-3 and TRBJ2-7; no clear D. V was trimmed by 0 bases and J by 0 bases, leaving 6 bases between them. Germline V CDR1 and CDR2: LGHNA, YSLEER. The CDR3 runs to 14 residues. CDR3 amino acids: CASSQDGSSYEQYF. Written as DNA, the CDR3 is TGCGCCAGCAGCCAAGATGGTAGCTCCTACGAGCAGTACTTC.

The V gene is TRBV29-1, the J gene TRBJ2-5, with 9 bases identical to TRBD1. V was clipped by 6 bases and J by 4 bases; unmatched bases: 9. CDR3 size: 14 residues. From germline, CDR1 is SQVTM and CDR2 ANQGSEA. The chain's CDR3 is CSVLTGGSLETQYF. CDR3 in DNA: TGCAGCGTGCTGACAGGGGGGTCGTTAGAGACCCAGTACTTC.

This clone was counted a few times. The chain recombines TRBV9 with TRBJ2-7; 9 nucleotides align to TRBD2. Trimming took 3 bases from V and 6 from J; bases not matched to a gene: 16. The length of the CDR3 is 17 residues. CDR1 is SGDLS and CDR2 is YYNGEE in the germline V gene. The chain's CDR3 is CASSASLQLAGSTEQYF. The CDR3 region has the DNA TGTGCCAGCAGCGCCTCTCTGCAGCTAGCGGGATCCACCGAGCAGTACTTC.